The 2 T cell receptor beta chains in this list originate from one sample, sequenced in a study of T cells in Graves' hyperthyroidism and ophthalmopathy. Regions amplified from RNA transcripts were the TCR beta CDR3 regions. During a first-round RT-PCR of the TCR CDR3, the HTBI primer set was used. MiXCR, applied by TCRdb to the multiplex PCR reads, yields one record per CDR3 protein. The data contain a few hundred thousand distinct CDR3 sequences, 14% of them singletons. The sequenced sample consisted of blood. Receptors were obtained from a woman in her 40s with Graves' hyperthyroidism.

Notes on this clonotype: Since a much larger clone is just one base distant, this may be a read error. The chain joins TRBV30 to TRBJ2-3; 8 bases agree with TRBD1. Germline trimming cut 5 bases from V and 3 bases from J; bases unmatched to any gene: 13. Germline lookup yields CDR1 GTSNPN and CDR2 SVGIG (reference sequence). The CDR3 spans 16 residues. CDR3 sequence reads: CAWGAVRGRGTDTQYF. CDR3 coding DNA: TGTGCCTGGGGGGCCGTCAGGGGGCGCGGGACAGATACGCAGTATTTT.

This clonotype has ten or more counts. The rearrangement uses TRBV29-1 and TRBJ2-1; TRBD1 or TRBD2 may be the D gene (5 bases each). Germline CDR1 is SQVTM and CDR2 is ANQGSEA. This CDR3 is 12 amino acids long. V was cut by 6 bases and J by 7 bases, with 13 bases left in between. The CDR3 protein is CSVGTFGNEQFF. The CDR3 DNA follows: TGCAGCGTAGGGACCTTCGGGAATGAGCAGTTCTTC.